This TCR beta chain was sequenced in a study of cytomegalovirus exposure and HLA in healthy donors. PCR amplification relied on 60 Vbeta primers (plus 13 Jbeta primers). Sequencing used immunoSEQ multiplex PCR; TCRdb keeps in-frame clones, though not all of them. There are 75,000 to 95,000 clones in the sample, with approximately 1.5% held by the top ten. Sequenced input: PBMCs. This clonotype was obtained from a woman in her fifties or sixties in good health and CMV-seronegative.

CDR3 DNA sequence: TGTGCCAGTAGTGTACAGGGGTCAGGAGGAAACACCATATATTTT. Its protein product is CASSVQGSGGNTIYF. The chain has TRBV19 and TRBJ1-3; 7 nucleotides agree with TRBD1. The CDR3 extends over 15 amino acids. Germline loops: CDR1 LNHDA, CDR2 SQIVND (reference sequence). J lost 4 bases, V lost 5 bases, and 8 bases had no gene match.